This T cell receptor beta chain was captured in a study of blood T cells in healthy people across ages. Study findings and constraints: Estimates based on one million T cells were treated as lower bounds. The unsorted PBMCs prevented any conclusive comparison of naive versus antigen-experienced cells.

Total RNA, at least 5.5 micrograms per sample, came from PBMCs. This clonotype appeared a few times. Its matching antigen is unknown. This CDR3 contains 18 residues. V trimming: 2 bases; J trimming: 6 bases; junction bases outside the gene matches: 17. Germline V gives CDR1 SEHNR, CDR2 FQNEAQ (reference sequence). A second about 7 to 11 cycle PCR used barcoded and J-beta primers. Researchers report that a template-switch adaptor with 12 random nucleotides tagged each cDNA molecule. TCRdb re-derived calls from the 5' RACE reads in MiXCR, one entry per CDR3 protein. The repertoire consists of about 680,000 distinct CDR3 sequences, with about half occurring once and the leading ten covering around a third.

This TCR derives from a woman aged 55 to 70 in good health. The sequenced sample was blood. The V and J genes are TRBV7-9 and TRBJ1-2; 8 positions match TRBD1. CDR3 in amino acids: CASSLNRGAPLRFDGYTF. The DNA of the CDR3 is TGTGCCAGCAGCTTAAACAGGGGGGCCCCACTACGATTCGATGGCTACACCTTC.